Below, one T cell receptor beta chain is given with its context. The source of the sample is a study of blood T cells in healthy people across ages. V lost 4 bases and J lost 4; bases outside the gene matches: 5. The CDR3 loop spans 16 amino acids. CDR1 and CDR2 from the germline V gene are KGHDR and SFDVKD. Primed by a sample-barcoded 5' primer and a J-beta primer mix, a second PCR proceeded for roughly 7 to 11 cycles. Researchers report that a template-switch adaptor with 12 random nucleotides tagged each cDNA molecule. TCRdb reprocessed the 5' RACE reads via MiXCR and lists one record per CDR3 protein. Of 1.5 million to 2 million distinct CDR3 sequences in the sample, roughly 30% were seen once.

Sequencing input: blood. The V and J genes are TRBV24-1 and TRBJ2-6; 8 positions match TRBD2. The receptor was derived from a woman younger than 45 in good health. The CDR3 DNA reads TGTGCCACCAGTGAGGCCGGGGGGGTCGGGGCCAACGTCCTGACTTTC. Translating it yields CATSEAGGVGANVLTF.